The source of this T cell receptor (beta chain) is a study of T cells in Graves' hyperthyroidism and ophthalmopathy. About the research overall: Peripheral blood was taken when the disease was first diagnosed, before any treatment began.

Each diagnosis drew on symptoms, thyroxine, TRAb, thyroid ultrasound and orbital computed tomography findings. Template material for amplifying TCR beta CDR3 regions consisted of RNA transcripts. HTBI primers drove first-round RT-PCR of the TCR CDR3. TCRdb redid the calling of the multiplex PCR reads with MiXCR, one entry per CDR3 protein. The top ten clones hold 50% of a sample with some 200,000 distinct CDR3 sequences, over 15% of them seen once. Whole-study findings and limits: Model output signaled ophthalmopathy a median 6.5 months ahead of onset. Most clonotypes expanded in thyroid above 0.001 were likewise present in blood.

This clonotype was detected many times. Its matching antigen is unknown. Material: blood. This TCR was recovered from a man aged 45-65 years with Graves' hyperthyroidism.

In DNA, the CDR3 is TGTGCCAGCAGCCTCGACAGGGTGCGAACAGATACGCAGTATTTT. This sequence encodes CASSLDRVRTDTQYF. V is TRBV12-3 or TRBV12-4 and J is TRBJ2-3; TRBD1 aligns across 7 bases. The V and J ends lost 6 bases and 3 bases, in that order; junction bases with no gene match: 9. The CDR3 is made up of 15 amino acids.